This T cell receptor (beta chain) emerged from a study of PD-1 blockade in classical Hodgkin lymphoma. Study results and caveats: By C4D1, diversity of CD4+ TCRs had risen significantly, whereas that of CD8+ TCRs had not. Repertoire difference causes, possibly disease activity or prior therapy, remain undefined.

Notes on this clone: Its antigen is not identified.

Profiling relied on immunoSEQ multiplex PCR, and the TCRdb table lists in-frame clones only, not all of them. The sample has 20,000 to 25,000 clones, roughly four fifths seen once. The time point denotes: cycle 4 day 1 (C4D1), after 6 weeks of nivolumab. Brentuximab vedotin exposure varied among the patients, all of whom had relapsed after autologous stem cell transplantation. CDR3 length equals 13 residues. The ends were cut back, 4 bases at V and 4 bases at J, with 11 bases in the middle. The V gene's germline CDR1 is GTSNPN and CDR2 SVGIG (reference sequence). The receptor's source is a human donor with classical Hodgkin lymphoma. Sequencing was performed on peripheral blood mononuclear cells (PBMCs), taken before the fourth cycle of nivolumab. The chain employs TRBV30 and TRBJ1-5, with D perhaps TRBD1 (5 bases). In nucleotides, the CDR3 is TGTGCCTGGAACGGGGGTCTTAATCAGCCCCAGCATTTT. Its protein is CAWNGGLNQPQHF.